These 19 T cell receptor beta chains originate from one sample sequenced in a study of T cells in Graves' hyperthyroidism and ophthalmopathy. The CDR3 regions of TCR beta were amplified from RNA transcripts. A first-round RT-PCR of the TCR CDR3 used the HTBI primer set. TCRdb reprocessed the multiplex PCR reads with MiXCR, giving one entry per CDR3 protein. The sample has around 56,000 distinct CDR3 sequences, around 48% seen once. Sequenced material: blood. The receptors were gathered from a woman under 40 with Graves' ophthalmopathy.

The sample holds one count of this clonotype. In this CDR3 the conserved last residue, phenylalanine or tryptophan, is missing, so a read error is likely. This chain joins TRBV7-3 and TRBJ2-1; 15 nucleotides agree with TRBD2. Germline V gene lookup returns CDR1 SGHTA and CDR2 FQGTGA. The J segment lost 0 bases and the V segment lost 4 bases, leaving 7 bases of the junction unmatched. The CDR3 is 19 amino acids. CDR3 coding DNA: TGTGCCAGCAGCTCAAGGGGACTAGCGGGGGGCTACTCCTACAATGAGCAGTTCCTC. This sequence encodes CASSSRGLAGGYSYNEQFL.

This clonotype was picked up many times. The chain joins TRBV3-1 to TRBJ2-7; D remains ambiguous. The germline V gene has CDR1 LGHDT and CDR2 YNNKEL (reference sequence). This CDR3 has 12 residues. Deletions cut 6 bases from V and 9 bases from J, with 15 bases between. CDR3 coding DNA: TGTGCCAGCAGTGGCCACGGGCTAGGGCAGTACTTC. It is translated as CASSGHGLGQYF.

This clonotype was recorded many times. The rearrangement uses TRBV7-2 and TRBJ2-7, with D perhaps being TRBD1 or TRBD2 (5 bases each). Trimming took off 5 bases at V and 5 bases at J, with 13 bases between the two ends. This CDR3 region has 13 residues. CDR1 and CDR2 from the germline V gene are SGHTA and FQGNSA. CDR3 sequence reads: CASSRDGVNEQYF. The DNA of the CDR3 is TGTGCCAGCAGCCGGGACGGGGTGAACGAGCAGTACTTC. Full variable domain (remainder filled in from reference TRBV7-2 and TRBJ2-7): GAGVSQSPSNKVTEKGKDVELRCDPISGHTALYWYRQSLGQGLEFLIYFQGNSAPDKSGLPSDRFSAERTGGSVSTLTIQRTQQEDSAVYLCASSRDGVNEQYFGPGTRLTVT.

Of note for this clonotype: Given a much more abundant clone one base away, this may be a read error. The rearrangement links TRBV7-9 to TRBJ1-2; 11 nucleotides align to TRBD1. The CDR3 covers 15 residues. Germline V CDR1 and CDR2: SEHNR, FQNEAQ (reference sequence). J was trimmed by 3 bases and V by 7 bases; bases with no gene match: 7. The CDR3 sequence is CASTDRGLRDYGYTF. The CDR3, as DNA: TGTGCCAGCACGGACAGGGGGCTTAGGGACTATGGCTACACCTTC.

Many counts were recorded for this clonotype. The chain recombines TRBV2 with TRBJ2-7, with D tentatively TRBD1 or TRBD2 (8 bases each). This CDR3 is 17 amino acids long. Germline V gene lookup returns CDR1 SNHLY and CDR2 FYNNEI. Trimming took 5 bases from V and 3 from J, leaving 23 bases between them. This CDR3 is CASSLDRAGGGHYEQYF. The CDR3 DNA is TGTGCCAGCAGTTTGGACAGGGCGGGGGGAGGCCACTACGAGCAGTACTTC.

The CDR3 DNA reads TGCGCCAGCAGCCAAGTGGATATGATAACCCACAATGAGCAGTTCTTC. Protein product: CASSQVDMITHNEQFF. V gene TRBV4-1 combines with J gene TRBJ2-1; D unresolved. The germline CDR1 and CDR2 sequences are MGHRA and YSYEKL. V shed 1 base and J shed 5 bases, with 15 bases lying between them. This CDR3 contains 16 residues.

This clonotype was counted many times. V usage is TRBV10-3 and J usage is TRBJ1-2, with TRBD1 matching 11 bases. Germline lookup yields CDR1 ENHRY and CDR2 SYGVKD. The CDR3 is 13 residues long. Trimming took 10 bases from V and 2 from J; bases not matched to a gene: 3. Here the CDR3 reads CATRTGGNYGYTF. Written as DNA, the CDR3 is TGTGCCACCCGGACAGGGGGCAACTATGGCTACACCTTC.

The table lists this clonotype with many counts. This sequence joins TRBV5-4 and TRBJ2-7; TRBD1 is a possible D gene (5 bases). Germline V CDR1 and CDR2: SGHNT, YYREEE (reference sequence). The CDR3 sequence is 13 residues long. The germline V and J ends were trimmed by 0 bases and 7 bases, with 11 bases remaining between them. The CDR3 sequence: CASSLAAGNEQYF. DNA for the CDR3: TGTGCCAGCAGCTTGGCTGCAGGGAATGAGCAGTACTTC.

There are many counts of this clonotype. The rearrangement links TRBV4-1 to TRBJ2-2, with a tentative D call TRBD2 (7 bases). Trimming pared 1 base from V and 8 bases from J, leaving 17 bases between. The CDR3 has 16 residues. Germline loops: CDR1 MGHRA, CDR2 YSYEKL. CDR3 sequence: CASSQGGFGGQGELFF. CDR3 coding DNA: TGCGCCAGCAGCCAAGGTGGCTTCGGGGGGCAGGGGGAGCTGTTTTTT.

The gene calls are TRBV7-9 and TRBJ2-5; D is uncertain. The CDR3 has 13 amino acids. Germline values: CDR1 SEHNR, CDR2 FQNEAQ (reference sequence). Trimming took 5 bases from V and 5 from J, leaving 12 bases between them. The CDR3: CASSLGLGETQYF. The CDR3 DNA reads TGTGCCAGCAGCCTCGGGTTGGGGGAGACCCAGTACTTC. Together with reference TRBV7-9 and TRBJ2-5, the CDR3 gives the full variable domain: DTGVSQNPRHKITKRGQNVTFRCDPISEHNRLYWYRQTLGQGPEFLTYFQNEAQLEKSRLLSDRFSAERPKGSFSTLEIQRTEQGDSAMYLCASSLGLGETQYFGPGTRLLVL.

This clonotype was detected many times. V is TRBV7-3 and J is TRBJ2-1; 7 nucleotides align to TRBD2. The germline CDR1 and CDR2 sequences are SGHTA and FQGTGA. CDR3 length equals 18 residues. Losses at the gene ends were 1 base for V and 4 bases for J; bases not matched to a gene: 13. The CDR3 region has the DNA TGTGCCAGCAGCTTAATACCGGTGTGGCTAGCGGATTACAATGAGCAGTTCTTC. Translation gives CASSLIPVWLADYNEQFF.

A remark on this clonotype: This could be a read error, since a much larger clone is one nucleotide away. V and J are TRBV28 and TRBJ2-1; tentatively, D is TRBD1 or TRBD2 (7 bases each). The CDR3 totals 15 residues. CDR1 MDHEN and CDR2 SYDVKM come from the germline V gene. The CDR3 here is CASSPGGQSYSEQFF. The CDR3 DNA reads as TGTGCCAGCAGTCCGGGGGGACAGTCCTACAGTGAGCAGTTCTTC.

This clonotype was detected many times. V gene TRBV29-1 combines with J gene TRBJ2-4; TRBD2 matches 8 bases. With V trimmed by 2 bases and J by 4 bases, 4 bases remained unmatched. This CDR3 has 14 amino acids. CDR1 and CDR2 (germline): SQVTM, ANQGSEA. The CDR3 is CSVERAGVKNIQYF. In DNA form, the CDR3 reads TGCAGCGTTGAAAGAGCGGGAGTTAAAAACATTCAGTACTTC.

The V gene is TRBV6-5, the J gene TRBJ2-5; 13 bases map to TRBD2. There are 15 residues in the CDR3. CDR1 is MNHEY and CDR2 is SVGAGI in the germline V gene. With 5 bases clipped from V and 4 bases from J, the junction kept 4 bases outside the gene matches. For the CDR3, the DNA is TGTGCCAGCAGTCCGAGGACTAGCGGGGGAGAGACCCAGTACTTC. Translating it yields CASSPRTSGGETQYF.

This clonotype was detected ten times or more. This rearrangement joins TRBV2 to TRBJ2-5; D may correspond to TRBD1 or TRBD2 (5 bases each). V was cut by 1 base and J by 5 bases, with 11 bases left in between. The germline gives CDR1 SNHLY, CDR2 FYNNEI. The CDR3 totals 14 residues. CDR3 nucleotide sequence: TGTGCCAGCAGTGAAGGGTGGGACGAGGAGACCCAGTACTTC. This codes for CASSEGWDEETQYF.

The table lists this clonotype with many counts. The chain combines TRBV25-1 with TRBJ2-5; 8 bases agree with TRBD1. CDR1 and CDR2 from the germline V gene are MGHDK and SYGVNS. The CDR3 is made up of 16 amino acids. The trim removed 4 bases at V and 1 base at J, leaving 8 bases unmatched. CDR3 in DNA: TGTGCCAGCAGTGTCGCAGGGGGCGCGGGCCAAGAGACCCAGTACTTC. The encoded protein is CASSVAGGAGQETQYF.

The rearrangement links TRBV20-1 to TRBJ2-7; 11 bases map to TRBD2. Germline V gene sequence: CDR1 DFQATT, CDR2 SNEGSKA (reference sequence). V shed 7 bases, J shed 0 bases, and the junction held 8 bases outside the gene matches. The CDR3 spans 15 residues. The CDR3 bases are TGCAGTGTTCCGGGACTAGCGGTGGTCTCCTACGAGCAGTACTTC. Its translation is CSVPGLAVVSYEQYF.

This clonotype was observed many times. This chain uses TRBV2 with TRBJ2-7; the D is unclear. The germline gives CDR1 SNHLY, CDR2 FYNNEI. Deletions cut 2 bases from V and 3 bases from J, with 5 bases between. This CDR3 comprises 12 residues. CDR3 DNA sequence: TGTGCCAGCAGTGAACATAGCTACGAGCAGTACTTC. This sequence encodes CASSEHSYEQYF. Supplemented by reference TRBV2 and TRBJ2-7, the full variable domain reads EPEVTQTPSHQVTQMGQEVILRCVPISNHLYFYWYRQILGQKVEFLVSFYNNEISEKSEIFDDQFSVERPDGSNFTLKIRSTKLEDSAMYFCASSEHSYEQYFGPGTRLTVT.

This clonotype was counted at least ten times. CDR3 region: CASSQVRGRNQPQHF. For the CDR3, the DNA is TGCGCCAGCAGCCAAGTGAGGGGGCGCAATCAGCCCCAGCATTTT. J is TRBJ1-5 and V is TRBV4-1; the match to TRBD1 covers 7 bases. Germline V gene data show CDR1 as MGHRA and CDR2 as YSYEKL. The CDR3 totals 15 residues. Trimming removed 1 base from V and 2 bases from J; junction bases left unmatched: 2.